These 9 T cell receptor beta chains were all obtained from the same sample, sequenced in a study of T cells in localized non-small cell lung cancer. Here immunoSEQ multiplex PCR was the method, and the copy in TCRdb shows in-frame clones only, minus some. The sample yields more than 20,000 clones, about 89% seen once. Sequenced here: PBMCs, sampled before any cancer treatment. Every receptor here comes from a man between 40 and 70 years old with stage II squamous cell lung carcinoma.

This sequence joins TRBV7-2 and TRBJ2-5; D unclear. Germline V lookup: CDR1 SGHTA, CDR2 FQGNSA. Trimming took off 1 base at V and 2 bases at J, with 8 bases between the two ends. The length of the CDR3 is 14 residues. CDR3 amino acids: CASSLVPKQETQYF. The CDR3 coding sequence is TGTGCCAGCAGCTTAGTTCCGAAGCAAGAGACCCAGTACTTC.

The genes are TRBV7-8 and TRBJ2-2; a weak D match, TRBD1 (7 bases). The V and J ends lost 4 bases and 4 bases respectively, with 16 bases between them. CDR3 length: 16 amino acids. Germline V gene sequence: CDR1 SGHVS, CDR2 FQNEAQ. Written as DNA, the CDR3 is TGTGCCAGCAGCTCCCTCAGGCAGGGGGGCACCGGGGAGCTGTTTTTT. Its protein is CASSSLRQGGTGELFF.

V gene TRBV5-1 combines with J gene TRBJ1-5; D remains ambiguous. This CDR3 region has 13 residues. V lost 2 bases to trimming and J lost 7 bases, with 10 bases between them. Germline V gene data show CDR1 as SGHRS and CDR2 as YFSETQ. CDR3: CASSFPGNQPQHF. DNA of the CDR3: TGCGCCAGCAGCTTCCCCGGGAACCAGCCCCAGCATTTT.

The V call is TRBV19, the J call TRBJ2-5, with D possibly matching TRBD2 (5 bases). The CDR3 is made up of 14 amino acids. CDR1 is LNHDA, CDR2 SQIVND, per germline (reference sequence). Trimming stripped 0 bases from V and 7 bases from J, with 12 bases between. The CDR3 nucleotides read TGTGCCAGTAGTATAGAGCGGGCGCCCGGGACCCAGTACTTC. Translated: CASSIERAPGTQYF.

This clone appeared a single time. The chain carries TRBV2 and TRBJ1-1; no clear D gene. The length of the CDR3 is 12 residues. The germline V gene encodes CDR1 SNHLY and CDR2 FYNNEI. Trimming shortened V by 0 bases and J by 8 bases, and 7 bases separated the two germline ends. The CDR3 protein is CASSEAKGEAFF. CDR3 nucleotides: TGTGCCAGCAGTGAAGCAAAAGGGGAAGCTTTCTTT.

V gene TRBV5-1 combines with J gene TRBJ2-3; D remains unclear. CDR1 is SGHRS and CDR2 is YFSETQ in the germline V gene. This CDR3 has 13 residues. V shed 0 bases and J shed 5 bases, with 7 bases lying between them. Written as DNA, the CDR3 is TGCGCCAGCAGCTTGGGAACGGGAGATACGCAGTATTTT. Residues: CASSLGTGDTQYF. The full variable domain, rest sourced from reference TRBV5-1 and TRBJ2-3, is KAGVTQTPRYLIKTRGQQVTLSCSPISGHRSVSWYQQTPGQGLQFLFEYFSETQRNKGNFPGRFSGRQFSNSRSEMNVSTLELGDSALYLCASSLGTGDTQYFGPGTRLTVL.

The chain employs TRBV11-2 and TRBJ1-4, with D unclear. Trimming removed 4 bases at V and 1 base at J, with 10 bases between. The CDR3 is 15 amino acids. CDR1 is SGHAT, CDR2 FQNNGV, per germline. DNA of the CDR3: TGTGCCAGCAGCTCGCTAGAGGGAACTAATGAAAAACTGTTTTTT. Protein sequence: CASSSLEGTNEKLFF. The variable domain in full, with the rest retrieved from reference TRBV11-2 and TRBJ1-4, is EAGVAQSPRYKIIEKRQSVAFWCNPISGHATLYWYQQILGQGPKLLIQFQNNGVVDDSQLPKDRFSAERLKGVDSTLKIQPAKLEDSAVYLCASSSLEGTNEKLFFGSGTQLSVL.

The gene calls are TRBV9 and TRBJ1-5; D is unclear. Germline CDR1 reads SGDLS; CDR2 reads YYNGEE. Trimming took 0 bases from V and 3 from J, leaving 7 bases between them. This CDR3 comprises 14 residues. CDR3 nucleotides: TGTGCCAGCAGCGTAGACCCTCTCAATCAGCCCCAGCATTTT. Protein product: CASSVDPLNQPQHF. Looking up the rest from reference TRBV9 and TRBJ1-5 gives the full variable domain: DSGVTQTPKHLITATGQRVTLRCSPRSGDLSVYWYQQSLDQGLQFLIQYYNGEERAKGNILERFSAQQFPDLHSELNLSSLELGDSALYFCASSVDPLNQPQHFGDGTRLSIL.

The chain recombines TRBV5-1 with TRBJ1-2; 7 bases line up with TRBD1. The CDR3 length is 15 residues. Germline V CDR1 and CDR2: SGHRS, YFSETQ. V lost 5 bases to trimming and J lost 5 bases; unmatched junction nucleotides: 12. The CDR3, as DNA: TGCGCCAGCAGTTACACAGGGGAAGGAGAGTATGGCTACACCTTC. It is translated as CASSYTGEGEYGYTF.